The clone carrying this TCR beta chain was counted many times. The antigen is undetermined. Regarding time point: persistent/refractory GD, antithyroid drugs over 5 years with positive TRAb. There was RNA extracted from PBMCs, and the TCR library was made from it. With iRepertoire HTBI primers and Arm-PCR of CDR3 regions, TCR beta libraries were built. As processed by the authors: Identification yielded 55 to 75 TRBV and 11 to 15 TRBJ segments across samples. Using its own MiXCR run on the multiplex PCR reads, TCRdb lists one record per CDR3 protein. TCRdb's processing, not the study's, gives the V and J calls here. The data contain some 420,000 distinct CDR3 sequences, less than 25% of them seen just once; the ten biggest clones take up around 13%. This record comes from a study of regulatory T cells in long-lasting Graves disease. Points from the study as a whole: Accuracy may have suffered from the small sample size. The study found lower TCR diversity in persistent Graves' patients than in newly diagnosed ones. Comparison showed that persistent patients shared more public clonotypes (about 2,700) than new patients (over 950).

Sequences were derived from peripheral blood mononuclear cells (PBMCs), sampled when the disease was refractory, from a patient treated with antithyroid drugs. This receptor was obtained from a female donor with Graves disease.

In DNA, the CDR3 is TGTGCCAGCAGCTTCAGGGGCCACGAGCAGTACTTC. Protein product: CASSFRGHEQYF. The chain recombines TRBV7-2 with TRBJ2-7; weak D call: TRBD1 (6 bases). This CDR3 has 12 amino acids. Germline V gene lookup returns CDR1 SGHTA and CDR2 FQGNSA. V was trimmed by 3 bases and J by 5 bases, leaving 8 bases between them.